A selection of T cell receptor beta chains follows, all from one sample in a study of T cells after yellow fever vaccination. Via MiXCR, TCRdb re-called the 5' RACE reads, giving one row per CDR3 protein. The sample comprises under 150,000 distinct CDR3 sequences, 12% to 15% of which are singletons, and roughly 44% rests with the top ten. Sequencing used CD8+ T cells sorted from PBMCs, obtained 5 days after the yellow fever booster vaccination. The origin of the receptors is a man aged 18 to 30 who received the YFV17D yellow fever vaccine. Each CDR3 is given with its conserved first and last residue. The order of the fields is CDR3 DNA, CDR3 protein, D gene, V gene, clone size, J gene. A D gene is named only where the DNA matches it firmly. Clone size is stated in some rows and not others, as once, few, many or a class when expanded.

TGTGCCAGCAGCGTTAGCGGGGGCTCCTACAATGAGCAGTTCTTC CASSVSGGSYNEQFF TRBD2 TRBV6-2/TRBV6-3 - TRBJ2-1
TGTGCCAGCAGCCCCCTACTCGGGGGGGCGGTGGAGACCCAGTACTTC CASSPLLGGAVETQYF TRBD2 TRBV3-1 - TRBJ2-5
TGTGCCAGCAACCGCAGGGCGGGCACTGAAGCTTTCTTT CASNRRAGTEAFF - TRBV12-3/TRBV12-4 few TRBJ1-1
TGCAGTGCTTGGACAGACACAGATACGCAGTATTTT CSAWTDTDTQYF - TRBV20-1 few TRBJ2-3
TGTGCCAGCAGCCCAAGGTTACCAGGGGAGGCAACTAATGAAAAACTGTTTTTT CASSPRLPGEATNEKLFF - TRBV7-9 - TRBJ1-4
TGTGCCAGCAGCCCCCGTGCGACAACCGGCACAGATACGCAGTATTTT CASSPRATTGTDTQYF - TRBV7-9 few TRBJ2-3
TGTGCCAGCAGTTTAGCGCTTTTGCAGGCTGGTGGCTACACCTTC CASSLALLQAGGYTF - TRBV12-3/TRBV12-4 few TRBJ1-2
TGTGCCATCAGTGAGAGGGGGAACGATGGCTACACCTTC CAISERGNDGYTF - TRBV10-3 few TRBJ1-2
TGTGCCAGCACCTCGGGGAGGGGCCCCTATGGCTACACCTTC CASTSGRGPYGYTF - TRBV12-3/TRBV12-4 - TRBJ1-2
TGTGCCAGCAGCTTAGCTGTAGCGGGGGACATCTACAATGAGCAGTTCTTC CASSLAVAGDIYNEQFF TRBD2 TRBV7-8 - TRBJ2-1
TGTGCCAGCAGCGTCGGACAGAACTACAATGAGCAGTTCTTC CASSVGQNYNEQFF - TRBV7-2 few TRBJ2-1
TGTGCCATCACCGAATGGGGGGCCAGCTATGGCTACACCTTC CAITEWGASYGYTF - TRBV10-3 - TRBJ1-2
TGCGCCAGCAGCCAGGACCCGGCGAGCTCCTATAATTCACCCCTCCACTTT CASSQDPASSYNSPLHF - TRBV4-3 - TRBJ1-6
TGCGCCAGCAGCGCGGGGGACGCCAGCACAGATACGCAGTATTTT CASSAGDASTDTQYF TRBD2 TRBV5-1 - TRBJ2-3
TGTGCCAGCAGGTCCAGCGAGCGGTTCCCCCTCCACTTT CASRSSERFPLHF - TRBV6-6 few TRBJ1-6
TGCGCCAGCAGCTTGGTGGTCGGGGGCGATGAGCAGTTCTTC CASSLVVGGDEQFF - TRBV5-1 many TRBJ2-1
TGTGCCAGCAGTTACCCCGGGACAGGTACCGGGGAGCTGTTTTTT CASSYPGTGTGELFF TRBD1 TRBV6-2/TRBV6-3 - TRBJ2-2
TGTGCCAGCAGCCGGGACAGATACAATGAGCAGTTCTTC CASSRDRYNEQFF TRBD1 TRBV28 few TRBJ2-1
TGTGCCAGCTCATTCGTGAACAACCTAAACATTCAGTACTTC CASSFVNNLNIQYF - TRBV18 - TRBJ2-4
TGCACCCTTGGGGGACAGGCGCTCACTGAAGCTTTCTTT CTLGGQALTEAFF TRBD1 TRBV20-1 few TRBJ1-1
TGCGCCAGCAGCGAGACCGGGACACTCCAAGAGACCCAGTACTTC CASSETGTLQETQYF - TRBV4-1 few TRBJ2-5
TGTGCCAGCAGCGTAGAGGGCGGGAGCACAGATACGCAGTATTTT CASSVEGGSTDTQYF - TRBV9 many TRBJ2-3
TGCGCCAGCAGCCAAGCTGGCAGGGTTAATAATGAGCAGTTCTTC CASSQAGRVNNEQFF - TRBV4-1 - TRBJ2-1
TGTGCCAGCAGCTCCTCAGGTGAGGGGGAGGACACTGAAGCTTTCTTT CASSSSGEGEDTEAFF - TRBV7-9 - TRBJ1-1
TGCGCCAGCAGCCAAGATACGGCCGGGGCCGGAGATACGCAGTATTTT CASSQDTAGAGDTQYF - TRBV4-3 - TRBJ2-3
TGTGCCAGCAGTTCAGCTATGGGCTACACCTTC CASSSAMGYTF - TRBV12-3/TRBV12-4 few TRBJ1-2
TGTGCCAGCAGCTTGGTCTACGCAGAAAACACCGGGGAGCTGTTTTTT CASSLVYAENTGELFF - TRBV5-6 - TRBJ2-2
TGTGCCAGCAGCGCCAAGCGGGCGCCTGAAGCTTTCTTT CASSAKRAPEAFF - TRBV7-9 few TRBJ1-1
TGCAGTGCGAATGGGGGGGATAGCAATCAGCCCCAGCATTTT CSANGGDSNQPQHF - TRBV20-1 - TRBJ1-5
TGTGCCAGTAGTATGAAGGGCCGTTCCACAGATACGCAGTATTTT CASSMKGRSTDTQYF - TRBV19 few TRBJ2-3
TGCGCCAGCAGCCACCAGGACGGCTACGAGCAGTACTTC CASSHQDGYEQYF - TRBV4-3 few TRBJ2-7
TGCGCCAGCAGCCAAGACCCTAGCTCCCAAGAGACCCAGTACTTC CASSQDPSSQETQYF - TRBV4-3 - TRBJ2-5
TGCAGTGCTAGAAGAGTGGACAGTTACCAGTTTACTAGCACAGATACGCAGTATTTT CSARRVDSYQFTSTDTQYF - TRBV20-1 - TRBJ2-3
TGTGCCAGCAGCAAAAAGTTCGTTCCATGGGAGACCCAGTACTTC CASSKKFVPWETQYF - TRBV21-1 few TRBJ2-5
TGTGCCAGCAGCACGTCATCCGGGATTTCCTACGAGCAGTACTTC CASSTSSGISYEQYF - TRBV12-3/TRBV12-4 many TRBJ2-7
TGCGCCAGCAGCCGATCGGGACAGGCGAACTCCTACAATGAGCAGTTCTTC CASSRSGQANSYNEQFF TRBD1 TRBV4-1 - TRBJ2-1
TGTGCCAGCCGTATGGGATTCTACAATGAGCAGTTCTTC CASRMGFYNEQFF - TRBV27 few TRBJ2-1
TGTGCCAGCAGCCAAGATCAGGGCGGCTTACCTTTCTTT CASSQDQGGLPFF - TRBV4-2 few TRBJ1-1
TGCAGCTTCCTGGGACAGGGATACGAGCAGTACTTC CSFLGQGYEQYF TRBD1 TRBV29-1 - TRBJ2-7
TGTGCCAGCAGCCCCCCCCAGAACACTGAAGCTTTCTTT CASSPPQNTEAFF - TRBV7-9 - TRBJ1-1
TGTGCCAGCAGCTTGATGGGGGACGTGGCCCAGTACTTC CASSLMGDVAQYF - TRBV5-4 few TRBJ2-5
TGCAGCGTTGATGGGACAGGGAACAATGAGCAGTTCTTC CSVDGTGNNEQFF TRBD1 TRBV29-1 - TRBJ2-1
TGTGCCAGCAGCGAACTAGCGGGGGGATCAGAGACCCAGTACTTC CASSELAGGSETQYF TRBD2 TRBV6-1 many TRBJ2-5
TGTGCCAGCAGCTTAATCAATGAGCAGTTCTTC CASSLINEQFF - TRBV7-9 few TRBJ2-1
TGTGCCAGCAGTTACGCCCCCCACACAGATACGCAGTATTTT CASSYAPHTDTQYF - TRBV2 - TRBJ2-3
TGCGCCAGCAGCCAAGCAAGCGGAAACATTCAGTACTTC CASSQASGNIQYF - TRBV4-3 - TRBJ2-4
TGTGCCAGCAGCTTCCGGGGACAGGGGGCGCAAGATACGCAGTATTTT CASSFRGQGAQDTQYF TRBD1 TRBV7-2 many TRBJ2-3
TGTGCCAGCAGTGATGGGACAGGGTATGACAATGAGCAGTTCTTC CASSDGTGYDNEQFF TRBD1 TRBV25-1 few TRBJ2-1
TGTGCCAGCAGCGAGGTTAGGGCGCACAGGAGCACAGATACGCAGTATTTT CASSEVRAHRSTDTQYF - TRBV7-8 - TRBJ2-3
TGTGCCAGCAGCGTAGCCGGCGGGGGCACCTACAATGAGCAGTTCTTC CASSVAGGGTYNEQFF - TRBV9 few TRBJ2-1
TGTGCCAGCCAGGGCAGACCGGGACAGGGTTTGGGATTGAACACTGAAGCTTTCTTT CASQGRPGQGLGLNTEAFF TRBD1 TRBV6-6 few TRBJ1-1
TGTGCCAGCAGTTGGACTAGCGGGGGCTACAATGAGCAGTTCTTC CASSWTSGGYNEQFF TRBD2 TRBV6-2/TRBV6-3 many TRBJ2-1
TGTGCCACCAGTGATTTAACTGCCCGGGAGCAGTTCTTC CATSDLTAREQFF - TRBV24-1 - TRBJ2-1
TGTGCCAGCAGCGTAGATCGCTTGGGGACAGGGGGCCAGTTGGATGAAAAACTGTTTTTT CASSVDRLGTGGQLDEKLFF TRBD1 TRBV9 - TRBJ1-4
TGTGCCAGCAGTTACGAGGGCAGGATGCTAAACACTGAAGCTTTCTTT CASSYEGRMLNTEAFF - TRBV6-2/TRBV6-3 - TRBJ1-1
TGCGCCAGCAGCCAAGAAGTAGCGGGGTTAAGCACCGGGGAGCTGTTTTTT CASSQEVAGLSTGELFF TRBD2 TRBV4-3 few TRBJ2-2
TGTGCCAGCAGCTTAGGAGTGGGAAAAGAGACCCAGTACTTC CASSLGVGKETQYF - TRBV7-9 few TRBJ2-5
TGTGCCAGCAGCCCCTCAGGGTCCTACGAGCAGTACTTC CASSPSGSYEQYF - TRBV11-1 few TRBJ2-7
TGCGCCAGCAGCCGCGGACATACGGTGAACACTGAAGCTTTCTTT CASSRGHTVNTEAFF - TRBV4-3 few TRBJ1-1
TGTGCCAGCAGCCCAGGGGCTAGCGGGGGGTCGAACACCGGGGAGCTGTTTTTT CASSPGASGGSNTGELFF TRBD2 TRBV11-2 few TRBJ2-2